These T cell receptor beta chains were read from a single sample in a study of cytomegalovirus exposure and HLA in healthy donors. Libraries were prepared by immunoSEQ multiplex PCR; TCRdb keeps only in-frame clonotypes and omits some of them. The data hold about 190,000 clones, with around four fifths observed a single time. The sample comprised PBMCs. These receptors were collected from a middle-aged woman in good health and CMV-seronegative. Both conserved end residues are part of each CDR3. Each record gives: V gene, D gene, clone size, J gene, CDR3 DNA, CDR3 protein. The D gene is left open where the match is weak. The listing skips clone size in some rows; elsewhere it reads once, few, many or a size class.

v_call: TRBV12-5
d_call: TRBD2
clone_size: -
j_call: TRBJ2-1
cdr3_nt: TGTGCTAGTGGTTTGGTACGACTAGCGGGGAGCTCCTACAATGAGCAGTTCTTC
cdr3_aa: CASGLVRLAGSSYNEQFF

v_call: TRBV9
d_call: TRBD1
clone_size: -
j_call: TRBJ2-1
cdr3_nt: TGTGCCAGCAGCCCACGGACAGGGTCTGAATACAATGAGCAGTTCTTC
cdr3_aa: CASSPRTGSEYNEQFF

v_call: TRBV10-3
d_call: TRBD2
clone_size: -
j_call: TRBJ2-1
cdr3_nt: TGTGCCATCAGTGAGTCGTTAGGGACTAGCGGGGTCAATGAGCAGTTCTTC
cdr3_aa: CAISESLGTSGVNEQFF

v_call: TRBV19
d_call: TRBD1
clone_size: -
j_call: TRBJ1-2
cdr3_nt: TGTGCCAGTAGTCAGGACAGGGGGCCGGGCTATGGCTACACCTTC
cdr3_aa: CASSQDRGPGYGYTF

v_call: TRBV7-6
d_call: -
clone_size: -
j_call: TRBJ1-4
cdr3_nt: TGTGCCAGCAGCCCTCGGGGGGCTAGGAATGAAAAACTGTTTTTT
cdr3_aa: CASSPRGARNEKLFF

v_call: TRBV2
d_call: TRBD1
clone_size: -
j_call: TRBJ2-5
cdr3_nt: TGTGCCAGCAGCGACAGGGAACCGTACTTC
cdr3_aa: CASSDREPYF

v_call: TRBV6-1
d_call: -
clone_size: -
j_call: TRBJ1-2
cdr3_nt: TGTGCCAGCAGTGAAGGCCCCGGGACTTGGGGCTACACCTTC
cdr3_aa: CASSEGPGTWGYTF

v_call: TRBV6-1
d_call: -
clone_size: once
j_call: TRBJ2-2
cdr3_nt: TGTGCCAGCAGTGCCGGGACCAAGCGGGCCGGGGAGCTGTTTTTT
cdr3_aa: CASSAGTKRAGELFF

v_call: TRBV18
d_call: TRBD1
clone_size: -
j_call: TRBJ2-7
cdr3_nt: TGTGCCAGCTCACCTGCGAACAGGGGATACGAGCAGTACTTC
cdr3_aa: CASSPANRGYEQYF

v_call: TRBV19
d_call: TRBD1
clone_size: few
j_call: TRBJ1-2
cdr3_nt: TGTGCCAGTAGTATTTGGGACAGGGGGACCGGCTACACCTTC
cdr3_aa: CASSIWDRGTGYTF

v_call: TRBV5-1
d_call: -
clone_size: -
j_call: TRBJ1-5
cdr3_nt: TGCGCCAGCGGCTTAGCGGGGGTCAATCAGCCCCAGCATTTT
cdr3_aa: CASGLAGVNQPQHF